This T cell receptor (beta chain) was sequenced for a study of blood T cell repertoires in COVID-19. In the study overall: Samples of COVID-19 (acute and convalescent) were obtained from the United States, Italy and Spain. PBMCs, B-cell-depleted T cells, or T cells were the source of the cDNA or gDNA that made up the material.

Followed over time, Seattle patients had been enrolled while infection was active. The authors' processing: The assay estimated nucleated cells by amplifying reference gene primers. Data came from immunoSEQ multiplex PCR; TCRdb stores just in-frame clones and leaves some out. The V and J calls and clone size were taken over from that table, and D and trimming were inferred from the DNA. The top ten clones hold 6.5% to 7.5% of a sample with over 150,000 clones, roughly 88% of them seen once. This clonotype was sampled from a woman between 40 and 55 years old with COVID-19, enrolled during active disease. Material: peripheral blood.

The CDR3 here is CASSDSDRGKGYTF. The CDR3 DNA reads as TGCGCCAGCAGTGACTCCGACAGGGGAAAGGGCTACACCTTC. The chain couples TRBV10-2 to TRBJ1-2, with TRBD1 identical over 8 bases. The V and J ends lost 3 bases and 8 bases, in that order; junction bases with no gene match: 8. CDR1 and CDR2 (germline): WSHSY, SAAADI. CDR3 length equals 14 residues.